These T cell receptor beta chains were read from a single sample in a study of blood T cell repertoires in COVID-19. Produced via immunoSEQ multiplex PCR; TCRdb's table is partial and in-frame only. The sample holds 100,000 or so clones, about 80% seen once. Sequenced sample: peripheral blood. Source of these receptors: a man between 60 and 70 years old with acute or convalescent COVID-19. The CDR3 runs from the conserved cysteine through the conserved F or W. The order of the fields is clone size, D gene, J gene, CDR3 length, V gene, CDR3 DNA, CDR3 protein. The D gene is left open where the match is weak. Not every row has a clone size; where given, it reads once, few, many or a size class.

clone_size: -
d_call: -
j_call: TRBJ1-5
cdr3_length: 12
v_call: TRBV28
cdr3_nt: TGTGCCAGCAGTTTTTCAGGTCAGCCCCAGCATTTT
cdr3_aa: CASSFSGQPQHF

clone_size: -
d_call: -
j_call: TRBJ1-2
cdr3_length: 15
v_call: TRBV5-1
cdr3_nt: TGCGCCAGCAGCACAGGGACGCTAGCTAACTATGGCTACACCTTC
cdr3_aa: CASSTGTLANYGYTF

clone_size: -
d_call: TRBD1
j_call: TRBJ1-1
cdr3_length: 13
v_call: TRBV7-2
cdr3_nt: TGTGCCAGCAGCTTAGGGCAGGGGGTTGAAGCTTTCTTT
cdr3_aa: CASSLGQGVEAFF

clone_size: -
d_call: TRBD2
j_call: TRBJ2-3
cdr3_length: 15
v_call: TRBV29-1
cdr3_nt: TGCAGCGTTGAGGGGACTAGCGGGAACACAGATACGCAGTATTTT
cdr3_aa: CSVEGTSGNTDTQYF

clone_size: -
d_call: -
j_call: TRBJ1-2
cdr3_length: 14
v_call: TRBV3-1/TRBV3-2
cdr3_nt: TGTGCCAGCAGCCAAGATCAAGGGAGCTATGGCTACACCTTC
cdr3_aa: CASSQDQGSYGYTF

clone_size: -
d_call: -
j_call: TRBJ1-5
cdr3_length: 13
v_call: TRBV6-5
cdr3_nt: TGTGCCAGCAGGGGGCTTCTCAATCAGCCCCAGCATTTT
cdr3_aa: CASRGLLNQPQHF

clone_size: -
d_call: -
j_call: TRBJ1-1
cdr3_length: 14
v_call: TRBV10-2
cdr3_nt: TGCGCCAGCAGGAGGGACGGGGGGAACACTGAAGCTTTCTTT
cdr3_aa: CASRRDGGNTEAFF

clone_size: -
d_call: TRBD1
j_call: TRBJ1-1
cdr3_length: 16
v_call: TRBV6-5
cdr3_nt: TGTGCCAGCAGTTACTCGAGATACAGGGGTGCGACTGAAGCTTTCTTT
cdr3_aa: CASSYSRYRGATEAFF

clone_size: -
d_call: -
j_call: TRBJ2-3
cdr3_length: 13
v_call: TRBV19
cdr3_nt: TGTGCCAGTAGTATCGCAGGCACAGATACGCAGTATTTT
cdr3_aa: CASSIAGTDTQYF

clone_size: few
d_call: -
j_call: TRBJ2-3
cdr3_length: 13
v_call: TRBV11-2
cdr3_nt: TGTGCCAGCAGCACTACAAACACAGATACGCAGTATTTT
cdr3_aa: CASSTTNTDTQYF

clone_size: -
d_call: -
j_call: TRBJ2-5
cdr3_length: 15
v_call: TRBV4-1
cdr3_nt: TGCGCCAGCAGCCAAGATTCGGGGGAAACAGAGACCCAGTACTTC
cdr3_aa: CASSQDSGETETQYF

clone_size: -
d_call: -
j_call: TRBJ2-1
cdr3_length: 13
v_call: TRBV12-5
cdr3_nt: TGTGCTAGTGGTTTGGTGGGCGGGTATGAGCAGTTCTTC
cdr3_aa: CASGLVGGYEQFF

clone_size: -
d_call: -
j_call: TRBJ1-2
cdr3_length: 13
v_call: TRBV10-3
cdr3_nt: TGTGCCATCAAGGGGGAACTTCCCTATGGCTACACCTTC
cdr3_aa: CAIKGELPYGYTF

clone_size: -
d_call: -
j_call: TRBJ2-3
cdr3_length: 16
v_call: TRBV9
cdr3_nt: TGTGCCAGCAGCGTCCTAACAGGGCTTGGGACAGATACGCAGTATTTT
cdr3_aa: CASSVLTGLGTDTQYF

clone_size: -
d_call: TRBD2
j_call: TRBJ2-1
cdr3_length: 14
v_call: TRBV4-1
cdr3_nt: TGCGCCAGCAGCCAAGGGGGGGGAGGGGATGAGCAGTTCTTC
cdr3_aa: CASSQGGGGDEQFF

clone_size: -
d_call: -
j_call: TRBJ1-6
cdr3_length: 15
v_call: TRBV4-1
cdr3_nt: TGCGCCAGCAGCCAGAGAGGCAGGGAAGGTTCACCCCTCCACTTT
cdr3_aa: CASSQRGREGSPLHF

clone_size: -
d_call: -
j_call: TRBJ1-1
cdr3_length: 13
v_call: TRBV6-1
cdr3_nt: TGTGCCAGCAGTGAACTCCGTAACACTGAAGCTTTCTTT
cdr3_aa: CASSELRNTEAFF

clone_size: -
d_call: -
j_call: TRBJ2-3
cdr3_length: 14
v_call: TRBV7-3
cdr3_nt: TGTGCCAGCAGCTCAGGGCGTAGCACAGATACGCAGTATTTT
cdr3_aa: CASSSGRSTDTQYF

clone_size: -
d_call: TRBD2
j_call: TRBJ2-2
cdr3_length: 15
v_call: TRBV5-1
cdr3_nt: TGCGCCAGCAGCTTCGTGACTAGCGGCACCGGGGAGCTGTTTTTT
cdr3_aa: CASSFVTSGTGELFF

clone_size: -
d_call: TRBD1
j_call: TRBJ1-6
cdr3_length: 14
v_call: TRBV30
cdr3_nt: TGTGCCTGGAGGGATCAGGGGGCCGGTTCACCCCTCCACTTT
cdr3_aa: CAWRDQGAGSPLHF

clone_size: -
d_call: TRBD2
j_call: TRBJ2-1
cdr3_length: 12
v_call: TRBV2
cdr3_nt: TGTGCCAGCAGACGGGAGGGCAATGAGCAGTTCTTC
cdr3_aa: CASRREGNEQFF

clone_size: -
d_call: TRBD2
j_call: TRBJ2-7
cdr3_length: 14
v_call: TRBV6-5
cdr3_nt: TGTGCCACCTATGGAGGCGGGGGGGCCTACGAGCAGTACTTC
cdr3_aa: CATYGGGGAYEQYF

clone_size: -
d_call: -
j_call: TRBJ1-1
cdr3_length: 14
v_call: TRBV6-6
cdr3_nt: TGTGCCAGCAGTTTGCGGCCTACGAGGACTGAAGCTTTCTTT
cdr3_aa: CASSLRPTRTEAFF

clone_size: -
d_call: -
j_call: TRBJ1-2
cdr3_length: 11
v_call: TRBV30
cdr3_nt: TGTGCCTGGAGTACTGGGCAGGGGTACACCTTC
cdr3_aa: CAWSTGQGYTF

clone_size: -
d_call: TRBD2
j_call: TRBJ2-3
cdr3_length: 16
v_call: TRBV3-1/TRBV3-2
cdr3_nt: TGTGCCAGCAGCCACCTACTAGCGGGAGGGCCGTATACGCAGTATTTT
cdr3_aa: CASSHLLAGGPYTQYF

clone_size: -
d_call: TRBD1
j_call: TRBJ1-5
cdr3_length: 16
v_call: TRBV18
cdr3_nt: TGTGCCAGCTCCCCGACCCCGGGACAGGGGTATCAGCCCCAGCATTTT
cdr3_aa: CASSPTPGQGYQPQHF

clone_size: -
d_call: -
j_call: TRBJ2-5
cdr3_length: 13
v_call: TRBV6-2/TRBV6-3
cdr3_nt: TGTGCCAGCAGCCCCACAGGGCAAGAGACCCAGTACTTC
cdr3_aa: CASSPTGQETQYF

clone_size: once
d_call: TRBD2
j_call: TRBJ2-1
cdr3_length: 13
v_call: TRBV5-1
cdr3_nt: TGCGCCAGCAGCTTGATCGGGACTAGCGGGATGATCTTC
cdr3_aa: CASSLIGTSGMIF

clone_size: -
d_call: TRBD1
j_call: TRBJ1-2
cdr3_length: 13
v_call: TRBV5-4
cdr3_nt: TGTGCCAGCAGCTCCTGGACAGGGAAAGGGAAAACCTTC
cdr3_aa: CASSSWTGKGKTF

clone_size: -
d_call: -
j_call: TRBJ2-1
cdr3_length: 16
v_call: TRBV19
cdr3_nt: TGTGCCAGTAGTGACCTATTAGCAGGGGTCGTCCCTGAGCAGTTCTTC
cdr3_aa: CASSDLLAGVVPEQFF

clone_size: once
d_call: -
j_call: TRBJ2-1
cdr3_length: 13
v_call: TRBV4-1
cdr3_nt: TGCGCCAGCAGCCAAGGGCTGGACAATGAGCAGTTCTTC
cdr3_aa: CASSQGLDNEQFF

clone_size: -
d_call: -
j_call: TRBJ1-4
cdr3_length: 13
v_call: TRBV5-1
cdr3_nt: TGCGCCAGCAGCGGTGCGGAAAATGAAAAACTGTTTTTT
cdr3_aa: CASSGAENEKLFF

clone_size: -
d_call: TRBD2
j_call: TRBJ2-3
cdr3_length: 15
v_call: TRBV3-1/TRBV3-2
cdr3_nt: TGTGCCAGCAGCCCCAATAGCGGGGGGGGAGATACGCAGTATTTT
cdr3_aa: CASSPNSGGGDTQYF

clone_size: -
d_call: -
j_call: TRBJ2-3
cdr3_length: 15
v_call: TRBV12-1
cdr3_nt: TGTGCCAGCAGCTTTGAGGCCGGGAACACAGATACGCAGTATTTT
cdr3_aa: CASSFEAGNTDTQYF

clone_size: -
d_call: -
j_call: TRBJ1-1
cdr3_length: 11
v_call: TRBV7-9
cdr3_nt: TGTGCCAGCAGCCTCAACACTGAAGCTTTCTTT
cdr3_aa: CASSLNTEAFF

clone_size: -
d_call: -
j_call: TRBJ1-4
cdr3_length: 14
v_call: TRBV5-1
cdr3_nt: TGCGCCAGCAGCTTGAACAGGGAAAATGAAAAACTGTTTTTT
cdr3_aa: CASSLNRENEKLFF

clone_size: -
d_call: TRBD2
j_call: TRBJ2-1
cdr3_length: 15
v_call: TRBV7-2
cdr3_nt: TGTGCCAGCTCTGTCACTAGCGGGAGGTTGAATGAGCAGTTCTTC
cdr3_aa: CASSVTSGRLNEQFF

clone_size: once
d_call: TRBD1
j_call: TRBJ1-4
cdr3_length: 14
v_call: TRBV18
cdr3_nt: TGTGCCAGCTCACCACAGGGGGCAAGGGAAAAACTGTTTTTT
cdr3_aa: CASSPQGAREKLFF

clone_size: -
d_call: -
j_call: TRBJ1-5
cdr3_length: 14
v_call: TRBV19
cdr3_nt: TGTGCCAGTAGTACCAACAGGGAGGGTCAGCCCCAGCATTTT
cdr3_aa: CASSTNREGQPQHF

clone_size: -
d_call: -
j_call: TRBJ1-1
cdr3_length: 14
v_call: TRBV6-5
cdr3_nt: TGTGCCAGCACCCTCTCGGGTCTTAACACTGAAGCTTTCTTT
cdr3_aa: CASTLSGLNTEAFF

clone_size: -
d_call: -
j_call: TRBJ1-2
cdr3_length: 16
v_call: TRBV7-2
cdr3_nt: TGTGCCAGCAGCCCCAGTAGCGTGACGGCGCATCCAGGCTACACCTTC
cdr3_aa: CASSPSSVTAHPGYTF

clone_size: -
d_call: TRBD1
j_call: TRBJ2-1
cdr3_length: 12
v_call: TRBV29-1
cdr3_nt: TGCAGCGACAGAGGACAGGGTGGGGAGCAGTTCTTC
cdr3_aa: CSDRGQGGEQFF

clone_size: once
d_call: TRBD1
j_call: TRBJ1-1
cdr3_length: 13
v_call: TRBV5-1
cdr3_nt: TGCGCCAGCAGCATGTACGGACAGGGCGAAGCTTTCTTT
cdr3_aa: CASSMYGQGEAFF

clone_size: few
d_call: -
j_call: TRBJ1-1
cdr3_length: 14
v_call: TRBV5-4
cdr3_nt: TGTGCCAGCAGCCCGTCGGCGGTGAACACTGAAGCTTTCTTT
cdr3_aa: CASSPSAVNTEAFF

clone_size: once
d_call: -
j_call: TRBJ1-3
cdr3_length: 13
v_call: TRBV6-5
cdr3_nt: TGTGCCAGCAGGCAGGGGCCCGCGGACACCATATATTTT
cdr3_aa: CASRQGPADTIYF

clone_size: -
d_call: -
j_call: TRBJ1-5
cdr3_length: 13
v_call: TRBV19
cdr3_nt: TGTGCCAGTAGTATCCGGGGGACTCAGCCCCAGCATTTT
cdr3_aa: CASSIRGTQPQHF

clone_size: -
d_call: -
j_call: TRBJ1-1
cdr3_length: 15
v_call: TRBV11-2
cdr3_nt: TGTGCCAGCAGCCCTCCCACAGGGAGCCACACTGAAGCTTTCTTT
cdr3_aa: CASSPPTGSHTEAFF

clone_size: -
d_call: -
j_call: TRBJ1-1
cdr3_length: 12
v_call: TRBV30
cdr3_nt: TGTGCCTGGGGAACTGCGGGGACTGAAGCTTTCTTT
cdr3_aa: CAWGTAGTEAFF